The source of this T cell receptor beta chain is a study of shared clonotypes between healthy human individuals. Concerning this clone itself: The antigen is unknown.

This CDR3 comprises 14 residues. Germline values: CDR1 MNHNS, CDR2 SASEGT. Trimming took off 5 bases at V and 1 base at J, with 12 bases between the two ends. Assay: immunoSEQ multiplex PCR; the TCRdb copy retains only in-frame clones and omits some. The data hold approximately 1,500,000 clones, with 96% observed a single time. Study-level findings and limits: There were few donors, and this limited the genetic and exposure-history diversity represented. Between four donors, naive CD4 clonotypes were shared at a level of around 5.2%. Compared with memory subsets, naive subsets generally had larger estimated richness.

Sequencing was performed on naive CD4+ T cells sorted from blood. Specified subset: CD45RA+ positively selected. The sequence came from a young man in good health. The chain employs TRBV6-1 and TRBJ2-7, with D possibly called TRBD1 or TRBD2 (5 bases each). The CDR3 nucleotides read TGTGCCAGCAGTAGGGGAGTTTTTTCCTACGAGCAGTACTTC. This encodes CASSRGVFSYEQYF.